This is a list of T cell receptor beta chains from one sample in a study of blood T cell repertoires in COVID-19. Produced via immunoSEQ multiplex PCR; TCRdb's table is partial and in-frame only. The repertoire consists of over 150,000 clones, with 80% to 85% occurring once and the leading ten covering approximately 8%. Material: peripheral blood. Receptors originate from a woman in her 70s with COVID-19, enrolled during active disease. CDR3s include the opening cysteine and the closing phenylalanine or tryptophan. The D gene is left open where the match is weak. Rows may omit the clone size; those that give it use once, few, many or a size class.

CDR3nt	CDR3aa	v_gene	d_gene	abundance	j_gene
TGTGCCAGTACCCAAAATTTGCAATCGGGGAAACTGTTTTTT	CASTQNLQSGKLFF	TRBV6-5	-	-	TRBJ1-4
TGTGCCAGCAGCCTTTTCGGGGTGAACACTGAAGCTTTCTTT	CASSLFGVNTEAFF	TRBV5-5	-	-	TRBJ1-1
TGTGCCAGCAACTCGGGACTAGCGGGAGCCCATGAGCAGTTCTTC	CASNSGLAGAHEQFF	TRBV6-5	TRBD2	-	TRBJ2-1
TGCGCCAGCAGCTACGCGACTAGCGGGAGCCCAACAGATACGCAGTATTTT	CASSYATSGSPTDTQYF	TRBV5-1	TRBD2	-	TRBJ2-3
TGCGCCAGCAGCTTGGATGGGGGGGCGGGAAGCTACGAGCAGTACTTC	CASSLDGGAGSYEQYF	TRBV5-1	-	-	TRBJ2-7
TGTGCCAGCAGCCAAGAATCCCGTGGCTACACCTTC	CASSQESRGYTF	TRBV3-1/TRBV3-2	-	-	TRBJ1-2
TGCGCCAGCAGTCTAGCGGGAGCCTCGAACACCGGGGAGCTGTTTTTT	CASSLAGASNTGELFF	TRBV5-1	TRBD2	-	TRBJ2-2
TGTGCCAGCAGCTTAATGGGAGGCAATCAGCCCCAGCATTTT	CASSLMGGNQPQHF	TRBV7-2	-	-	TRBJ1-5
TGTGCCAGCAGCCAAGGGCCTAGCGGGATCTACGAGCAGTACTTC	CASSQGPSGIYEQYF	TRBV3-1/TRBV3-2	TRBD2	-	TRBJ2-7
TGTGCCAGCAGGCTGGGGACTAGCGGGGAGACCGGGGAGCTGTTTTTT	CASRLGTSGETGELFF	TRBV11-3	TRBD2	once	TRBJ2-2
TGTGCCACCAGTGGAGGACAGGGCCTGTCCTACGAGCAGTACTTC	CATSGGQGLSYEQYF	TRBV24-1	TRBD1	-	TRBJ2-7
TGTGCCAGCAGTCGAGAGGGAACGAACACCGGGGAGCTGTTTTTT	CASSREGTNTGELFF	TRBV3-1/TRBV3-2	-	-	TRBJ2-2
TGTGCCAGCAGTGAACCCGGGACATATGAAGCTTTCTTT	CASSEPGTYEAFF	TRBV25-1	-	few	TRBJ1-1
TGTGCCAGTAGTACGATAGCGGGAGGGGTCGGGGAGCTGTTTTTT	CASSTIAGGVGELFF	TRBV19	TRBD2	-	TRBJ2-2
TGTGCCAGCAGCTTTGGACAGGGATGGGGCACCGGGGAGCTGTTTTTT	CASSFGQGWGTGELFF	TRBV7-9	TRBD1	-	TRBJ2-2
TGTGCCAGCAGTTACCTAATTAGCGGGAGTAGGGAGAGTGAGCAGTTCTTC	CASSYLISGSRESEQFF	TRBV6-2/TRBV6-3	TRBD2	-	TRBJ2-1
TGTGCCAGCAGCTTGGGACTAGCGAGGGGTGAGCAGTTCTTC	CASSLGLARGEQFF	TRBV7-2	TRBD2	-	TRBJ2-1
TGTGCCAGTAGTATTCGACGGGGAGGCAATTCACCCCTCCACTTT	CASSIRRGGNSPLHF	TRBV19	-	-	TRBJ1-6
TGTGCCAGTAGTCCCTCCGCAGATACGCAGTATTTT	CASSPSADTQYF	TRBV19	-	-	TRBJ2-3
TGTGCCAGTGCGGTTGAATCCGGCTATGGCTACACCTTC	CASAVESGYGYTF	TRBV19	-	once	TRBJ1-2
TGTGCCAGCAGCTTAAGTATGGGCCACACCGGGGAGCTGTTTTTT	CASSLSMGHTGELFF	TRBV7-2	-	-	TRBJ2-2
TGTGCCAGCAGGCCTACCGGGACAGGGGTCTACGAGCAGTACTTC	CASRPTGTGVYEQYF	TRBV28	TRBD1	-	TRBJ2-7
TGTGCCAGCAGCCAAGAAAGACACTACGAGCAGTACTTC	CASSQERHYEQYF	TRBV14	-	-	TRBJ2-7
TGTGCCAGCAGCCAAAATCCGGGAGGGCGCACCGGGGAGCTGTTTTTT	CASSQNPGGRTGELFF	TRBV3-1/TRBV3-2	TRBD2	-	TRBJ2-2
TGTGCCAGCATCCGGGACATCGGCTCCTACGAGCAGTACTTC	CASIRDIGSYEQYF	TRBV6-5	-	-	TRBJ2-7
TGTGCCAGCAGCCCCCAGGGCTATTACGAGCAGTACTTC	CASSPQGYYEQYF	TRBV7-2	-	-	TRBJ2-7
TGTGCCAGCAGCTTAACTCGTACTAGCGGGACGAACACCGGGGAGCTGTTTTTT	CASSLTRTSGTNTGELFF	TRBV7-9	TRBD2	-	TRBJ2-2
TGTGCCAGCAGCCCCTCGGGTGCGGGAGTTTCCTACGAGCAGTACTTC	CASSPSGAGVSYEQYF	TRBV16	TRBD2	-	TRBJ2-7
TGTGCCAGCTCACCACAGACTATGAGGGCGAACGAGCAGTACTTC	CASSPQTMRANEQYF	TRBV18	-	once	TRBJ2-7
TGCAGCGTAGCGGGACGGCTGAACACTGAAGCTTTCTTT	CSVAGRLNTEAFF	TRBV29-1	-	-	TRBJ1-1
TGCAGTGCTAGTCGGGGCGTAGCGGGAGGAGAGACCCAGTACTTC	CSASRGVAGGETQYF	TRBV20-1	TRBD2	-	TRBJ2-5
TGTGCCAGCAGCTATCTAGCGGACAATGAGCAGTTCTTC	CASSYLADNEQFF	TRBV11-2	TRBD2	-	TRBJ2-1
TGCGCCAGCAGCTTAGGTGGACAGGGCCGTAACTATGGCTACACCTTC	CASSLGGQGRNYGYTF	TRBV5-1	TRBD1	-	TRBJ1-2
TGTGCCAGTAGTATAGGACTAGCGCCGTTGTACGAGCAGTACTTC	CASSIGLAPLYEQYF	TRBV19	TRBD2	-	TRBJ2-7
TGTGCCAGCAGTTTAGAAGCGGGGGGGGTGTTCTTC	CASSLEAGGVFF	TRBV12-3/TRBV12-4	TRBD2	-	TRBJ2-1
TGTGCCAGCAGTCCGTTAGGGGCAGGGAACTATGGCTACACCTTC	CASSPLGAGNYGYTF	TRBV27	-	-	TRBJ1-2
TGTGCCAGCAGCGAATCATCAGGATTCCCTGAAGAAAAACTGTTTTTT	CASSESSGFPEEKLFF	TRBV7-9	-	many	TRBJ1-4
TGTGCCAGTAGCCGTGTCGGGGATCGAGAGACCCAGTACTTC	CASSRVGDRETQYF	TRBV19	-	-	TRBJ2-5
TGTGCCAGCAGCTCTCAATCTTATCGACAGGGACATCAGCCCCAGCATTTT	CASSSQSYRQGHQPQHF	TRBV7-9	TRBD1	once	TRBJ1-5
TGTGCCAGCAGACTAGAGGGGACTAGCGGGAGGGCCGGGAAGCAGTACTTC	CASRLEGTSGRAGKQYF	TRBV11-2	TRBD2	once	TRBJ2-7
TGTGCCAGCAGCGCTAGGACAGGGGGACAACAGTTCTTC	CASSARTGGQQFF	TRBV9	TRBD1	-	TRBJ2-1
TGTGCCAGCAGCTTAGAACAGGGCTATAACACCGGGGAGCTGTTTTTT	CASSLEQGYNTGELFF	TRBV11-1	-	-	TRBJ2-2
TGTGCCAGCAGCTTAGTCAGGGGGTGGGGAAACACCGGGGAGCTGTTTTTT	CASSLVRGWGNTGELFF	TRBV7-8	TRBD1	-	TRBJ2-2
TGTGCCACCAGGAGAGACAGGATAAGCTACGAGCAGTACTTC	CATRRDRISYEQYF	TRBV15	-	-	TRBJ2-7
TGCAGCGCCGCCCCGGGACTAGGCGTGACCCAGTACTTC	CSAAPGLGVTQYF	TRBV29-1	TRBD2	few	TRBJ2-5
TGCAGTGCTAGGGCTGGGGGGGAAGCTTTCTTT	CSARAGGEAFF	TRBV20-1	-	-	TRBJ1-1
TGTGCCAGCAGCTTACAGGGGTCTTACACTGAAGCTTTCTTT	CASSLQGSYTEAFF	TRBV3-1/TRBV3-2	TRBD1	-	TRBJ1-1
TGTGCCAGTAGTACTTCCCCGAGGGTTGTCGGGGAGCTGTTTTTT	CASSTSPRVVGELFF	TRBV19	-	few	TRBJ2-2
TGTGCCAGCAGCCAAGATATCATCGTAGGGAGCGGAGAGACCCAGTACTTC	CASSQDIIVGSGETQYF	TRBV14	-	once	TRBJ2-5
TGTGCCAGCAGTTTGCCGCGTCGGGGGACTAGCAATCAGCCCCAGCATTTT	CASSLPRRGTSNQPQHF	TRBV28	-	few	TRBJ1-5
TGTGCCACCAGTGACCAAGCGGGGAACGTCTACAATGAGCAGTTCTTC	CATSDQAGNVYNEQFF	TRBV24-1	TRBD2	-	TRBJ2-1
TGTGCCAGCAGAGGGCAGGGGGGAAACTATGGCTACACCTTC	CASRGQGGNYGYTF	TRBV7-2	TRBD1	-	TRBJ1-2
TGTGCCAGCAGTTTATCAGGACAGGGGTACACTGAAGCTTTCTTT	CASSLSGQGYTEAFF	TRBV27	TRBD1	-	TRBJ1-1
TGTGCCAGCTCACCCAACGGTCCTTCTGGGGCCAACGTCCTGACTTTC	CASSPNGPSGANVLTF	TRBV18	-	once	TRBJ2-6
TGTGCCTGGAGTGACAGGGATGATCAGCCCCAGCATTTT	CAWSDRDDQPQHF	TRBV30	-	few	TRBJ1-5
TGTGCCAGCAGTGAGGGATTCACGCAGTATTTT	CASSEGFTQYF	TRBV6-2/TRBV6-3	-	-	TRBJ2-3
TGTGCCAGCAGCCGACAGAGTCTCGGGGGTGAAAAACTGTTTTTT	CASSRQSLGGEKLFF	TRBV9	-	once	TRBJ1-4
TGTGCCAGCAGTCCTGGGGGGGGGTACCAAGAGACCCAGTACTTC	CASSPGGGYQETQYF	TRBV27	TRBD2	few	TRBJ2-5
TGTGCCAGCAGCCCCCAGGGACAGGGAATTTGGAGTGGCTACACCTTC	CASSPQGQGIWSGYTF	TRBV5-4	TRBD1	-	TRBJ1-2